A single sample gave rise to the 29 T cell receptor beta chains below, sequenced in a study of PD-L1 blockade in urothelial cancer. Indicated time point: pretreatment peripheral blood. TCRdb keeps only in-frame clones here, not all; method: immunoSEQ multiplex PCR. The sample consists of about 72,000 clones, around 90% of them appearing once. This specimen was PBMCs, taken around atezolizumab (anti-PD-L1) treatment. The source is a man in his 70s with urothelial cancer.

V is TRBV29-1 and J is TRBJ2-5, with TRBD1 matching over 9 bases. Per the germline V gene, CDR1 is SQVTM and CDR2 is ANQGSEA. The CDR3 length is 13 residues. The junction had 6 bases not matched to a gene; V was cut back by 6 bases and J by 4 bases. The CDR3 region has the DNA TGCAGCGTCGATTGGACAGGGGCAGAGACCCAGTACTTC. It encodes CSVDWTGAETQYF.

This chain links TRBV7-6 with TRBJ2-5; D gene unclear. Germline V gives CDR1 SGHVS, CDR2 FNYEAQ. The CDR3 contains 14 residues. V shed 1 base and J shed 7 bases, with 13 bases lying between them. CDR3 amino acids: CASSLERVGGTQYF. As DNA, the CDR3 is TGTGCCAGCAGCTTAGAACGGGTGGGTGGGACCCAGTACTTC.

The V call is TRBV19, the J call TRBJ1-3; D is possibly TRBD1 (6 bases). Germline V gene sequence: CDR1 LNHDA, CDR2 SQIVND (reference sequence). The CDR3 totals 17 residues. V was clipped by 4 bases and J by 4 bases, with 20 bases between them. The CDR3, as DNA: TGTGCCAGTAGTACAGCCGCTGGGGGCGGCGTCGGAAACACCATATATTTT. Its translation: CASSTAAGGGVGNTIYF.

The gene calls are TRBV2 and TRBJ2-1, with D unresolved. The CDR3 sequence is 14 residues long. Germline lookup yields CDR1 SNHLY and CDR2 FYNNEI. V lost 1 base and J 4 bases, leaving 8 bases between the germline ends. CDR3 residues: CASSEGLLYNEQFF. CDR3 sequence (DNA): TGTGCCAGCAGTGAAGGGCTTTTATACAATGAGCAGTTCTTC.

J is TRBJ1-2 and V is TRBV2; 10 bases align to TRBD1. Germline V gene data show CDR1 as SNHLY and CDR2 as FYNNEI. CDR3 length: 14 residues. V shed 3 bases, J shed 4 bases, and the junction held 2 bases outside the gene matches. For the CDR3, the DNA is TGTGCCAGCAGTGAGGGACAGGGGTTCTATGGCTACACCTTC. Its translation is CASSEGQGFYGYTF.

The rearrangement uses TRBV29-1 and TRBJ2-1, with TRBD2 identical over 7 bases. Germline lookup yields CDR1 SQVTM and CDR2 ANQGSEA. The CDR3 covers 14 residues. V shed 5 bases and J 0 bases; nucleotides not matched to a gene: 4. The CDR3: CSVSGTSSYNEQFF. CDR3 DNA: TGCAGCGTTAGCGGGACGAGCTCCTACAATGAGCAGTTCTTC.

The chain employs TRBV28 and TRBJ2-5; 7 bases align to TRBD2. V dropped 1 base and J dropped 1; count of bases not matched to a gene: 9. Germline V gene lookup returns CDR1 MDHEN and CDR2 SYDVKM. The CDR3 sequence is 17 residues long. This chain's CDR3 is CASSLSPWRGTQETQYF. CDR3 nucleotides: TGTGCCAGCAGTTTATCCCCTTGGCGGGGGACCCAAGAGACCCAGTACTTC.

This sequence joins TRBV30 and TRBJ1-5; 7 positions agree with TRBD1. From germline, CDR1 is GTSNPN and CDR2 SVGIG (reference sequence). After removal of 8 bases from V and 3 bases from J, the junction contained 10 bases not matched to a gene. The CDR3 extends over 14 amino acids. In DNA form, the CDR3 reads TGTGCCCGACGACAGGGACCTTTCAATCAGCCCCAGCATTTT. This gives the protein CARRQGPFNQPQHF.

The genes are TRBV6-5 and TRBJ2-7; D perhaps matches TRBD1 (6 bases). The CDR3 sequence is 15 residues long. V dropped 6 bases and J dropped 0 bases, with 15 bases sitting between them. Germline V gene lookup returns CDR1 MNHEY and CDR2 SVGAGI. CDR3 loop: CASRSGVANSYEQYF. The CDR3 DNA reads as TGTGCCAGCAGGTCAGGGGTAGCTAACTCCTACGAGCAGTACTTC.

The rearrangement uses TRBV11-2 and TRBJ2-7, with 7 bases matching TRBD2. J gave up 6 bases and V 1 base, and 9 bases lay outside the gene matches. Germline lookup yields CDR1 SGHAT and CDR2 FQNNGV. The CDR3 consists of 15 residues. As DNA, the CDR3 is TGTGCCAGCAGCTTAGGGGAGGGAGGTTTGTTCGAGCAGTACTTC. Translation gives CASSLGEGGLFEQYF. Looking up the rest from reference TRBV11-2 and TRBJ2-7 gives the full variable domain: EAGVAQSPRYKIIEKRQSVAFWCNPISGHATLYWYQQILGQGPKLLIQFQNNGVVDDSQLPKDRFSAERLKGVDSTLKIQPAKLEDSAVYLCASSLGEGGLFEQYFGPGTRLTVT.

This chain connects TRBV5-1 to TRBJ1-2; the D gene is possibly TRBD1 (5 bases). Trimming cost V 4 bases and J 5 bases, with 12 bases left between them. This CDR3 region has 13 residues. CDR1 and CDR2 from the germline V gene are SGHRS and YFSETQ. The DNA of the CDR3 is TGCGCCAGCAGCGGATCCGGGGGATATGGCTACACCTTC. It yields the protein CASSGSGGYGYTF.

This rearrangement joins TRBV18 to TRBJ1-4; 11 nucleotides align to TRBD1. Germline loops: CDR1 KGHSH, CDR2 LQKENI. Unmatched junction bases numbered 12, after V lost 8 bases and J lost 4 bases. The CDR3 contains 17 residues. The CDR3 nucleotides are TGTGCCAGCACCCGGACAGGGGGCGCAGGAGGTAATGAAAAACTGTTTTTT. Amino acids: CASTRTGGAGGNEKLFF.

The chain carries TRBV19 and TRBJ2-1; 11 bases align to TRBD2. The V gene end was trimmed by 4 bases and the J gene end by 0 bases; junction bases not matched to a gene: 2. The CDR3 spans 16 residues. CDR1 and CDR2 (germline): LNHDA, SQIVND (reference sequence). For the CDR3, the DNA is TGTGCCAGTAGTACTAGCGGGGGGAGCTCCTACAATGAGCAGTTCTTC. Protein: CASSTSGGSSYNEQFF.

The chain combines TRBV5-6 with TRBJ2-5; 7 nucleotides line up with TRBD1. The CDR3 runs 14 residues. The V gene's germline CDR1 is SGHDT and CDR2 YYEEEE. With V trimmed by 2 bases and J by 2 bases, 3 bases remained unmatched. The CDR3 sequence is CASSFPGQQETQYF. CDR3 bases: TGTGCCAGCAGCTTCCCGGGACAGCAAGAGACCCAGTACTTC.

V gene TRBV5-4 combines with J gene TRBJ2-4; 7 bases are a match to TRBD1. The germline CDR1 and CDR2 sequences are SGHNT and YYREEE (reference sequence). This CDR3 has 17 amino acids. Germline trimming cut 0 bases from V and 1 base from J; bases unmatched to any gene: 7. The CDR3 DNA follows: TGTGCCAGCAGCTTGGAAGGGGGCGGCGCGGCCAAAAACATTCAGTACTTC. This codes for CASSLEGGGAAKNIQYF.

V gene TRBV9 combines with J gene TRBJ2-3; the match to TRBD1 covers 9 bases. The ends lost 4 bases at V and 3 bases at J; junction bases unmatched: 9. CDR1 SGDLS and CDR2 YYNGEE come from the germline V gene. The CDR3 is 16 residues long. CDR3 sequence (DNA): TGTGCCAGCAGCCACACAGGGGGCGCCGAAACAGATACGCAGTATTTT. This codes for CASSHTGGAETDTQYF.

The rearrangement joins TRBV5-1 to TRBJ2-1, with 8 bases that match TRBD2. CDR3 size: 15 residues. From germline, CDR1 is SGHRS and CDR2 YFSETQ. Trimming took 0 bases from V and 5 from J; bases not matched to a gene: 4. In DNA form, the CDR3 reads TGCGCCAGCAGCTTGGTTTGGCGGGGGGACAATGAGCAGTTCTTC. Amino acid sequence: CASSLVWRGDNEQFF.

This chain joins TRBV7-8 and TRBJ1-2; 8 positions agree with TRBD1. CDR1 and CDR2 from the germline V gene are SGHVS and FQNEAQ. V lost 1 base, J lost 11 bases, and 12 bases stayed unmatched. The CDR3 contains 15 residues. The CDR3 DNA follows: TGTGCCAGCAGCTTAGTGGCGGGCGGACAGGGAAGTTACACCTTC. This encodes CASSLVAGGQGSYTF.

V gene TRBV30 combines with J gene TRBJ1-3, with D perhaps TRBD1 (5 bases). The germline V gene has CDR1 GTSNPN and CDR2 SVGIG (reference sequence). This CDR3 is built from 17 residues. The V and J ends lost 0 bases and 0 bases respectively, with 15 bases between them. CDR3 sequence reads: CAWSVNGGSRSGNTIYF. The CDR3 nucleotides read TGTGCCTGGAGTGTAAATGGGGGGAGCCGCTCTGGAAACACCATATATTTT.

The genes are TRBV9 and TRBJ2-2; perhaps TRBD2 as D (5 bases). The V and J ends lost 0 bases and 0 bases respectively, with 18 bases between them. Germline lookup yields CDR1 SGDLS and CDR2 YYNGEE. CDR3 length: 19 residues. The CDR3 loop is CASSVDLAQEPANTGELFF. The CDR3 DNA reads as TGTGCCAGCAGCGTAGATCTAGCTCAAGAGCCAGCGAACACCGGGGAGCTGTTTTTT.

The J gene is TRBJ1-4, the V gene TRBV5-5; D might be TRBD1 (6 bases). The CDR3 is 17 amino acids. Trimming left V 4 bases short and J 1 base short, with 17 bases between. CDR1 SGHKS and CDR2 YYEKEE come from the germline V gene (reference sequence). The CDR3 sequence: CASSRGGPPLTNEKLFF. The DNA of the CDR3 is TGTGCCAGCAGCCGGGGGGGCCCCCCATTAACTAATGAAAAACTGTTTTTT.

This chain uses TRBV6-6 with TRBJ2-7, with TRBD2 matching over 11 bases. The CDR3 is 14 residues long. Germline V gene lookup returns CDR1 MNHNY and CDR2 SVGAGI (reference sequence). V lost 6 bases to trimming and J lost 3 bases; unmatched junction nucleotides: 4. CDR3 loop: CASRVSGRDYEQYF. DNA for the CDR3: TGTGCCAGCAGGGTTAGCGGGAGGGACTACGAGCAGTACTTC.

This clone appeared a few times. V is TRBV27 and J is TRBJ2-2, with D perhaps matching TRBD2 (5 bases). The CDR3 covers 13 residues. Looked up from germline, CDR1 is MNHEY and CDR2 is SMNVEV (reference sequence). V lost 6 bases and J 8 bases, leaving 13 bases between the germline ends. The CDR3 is CASRGSSSGELFF. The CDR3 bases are TGTGCCAGCAGAGGGAGTAGTTCAGGGGAGCTGTTTTTT.

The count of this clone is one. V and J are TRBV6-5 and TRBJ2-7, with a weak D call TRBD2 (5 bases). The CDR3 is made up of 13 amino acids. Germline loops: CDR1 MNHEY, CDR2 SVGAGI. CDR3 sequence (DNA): TGTTGCGCTAGTGCGGGCCCTACCTACGAGCAGTACTTC. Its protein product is CCASAGPTYEQYF.

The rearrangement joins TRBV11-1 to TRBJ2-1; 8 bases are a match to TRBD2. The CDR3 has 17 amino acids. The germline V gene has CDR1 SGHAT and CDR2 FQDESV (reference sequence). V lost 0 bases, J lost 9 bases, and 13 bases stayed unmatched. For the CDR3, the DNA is TGTGCCAGCAGCTTAGCGCGTGGAGGTAGCGGGGCTTTTGAGCAGTTCTTC. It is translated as CASSLARGGSGAFEQFF.

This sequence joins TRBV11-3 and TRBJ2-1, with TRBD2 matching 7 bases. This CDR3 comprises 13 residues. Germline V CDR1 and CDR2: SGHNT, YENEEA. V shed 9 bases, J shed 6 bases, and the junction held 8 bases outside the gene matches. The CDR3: CASTLGEGNEQFF. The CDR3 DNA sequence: TGTGCCAGTACTTTGGGGGAGGGCAATGAGCAGTTCTTC. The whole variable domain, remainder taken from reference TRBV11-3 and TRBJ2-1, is EAGVVQSPRYKIIEKKQPVAFWCNPISGHNTLYWYLQNLGQGPELLIRYENEEAVDDSQLPKDRFSAERLKGVDSTLKIQPAELGDSAVYLCASTLGEGNEQFFGPGTRLTVL.

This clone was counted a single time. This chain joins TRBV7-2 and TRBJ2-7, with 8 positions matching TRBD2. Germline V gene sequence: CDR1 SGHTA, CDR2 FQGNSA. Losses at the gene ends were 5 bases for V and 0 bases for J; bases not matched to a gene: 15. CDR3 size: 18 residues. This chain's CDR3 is CASSGRGVLAVPSYEQYF. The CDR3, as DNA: TGTGCCAGCAGCGGGAGGGGAGTACTAGCGGTTCCCTCCTACGAGCAGTACTTC.

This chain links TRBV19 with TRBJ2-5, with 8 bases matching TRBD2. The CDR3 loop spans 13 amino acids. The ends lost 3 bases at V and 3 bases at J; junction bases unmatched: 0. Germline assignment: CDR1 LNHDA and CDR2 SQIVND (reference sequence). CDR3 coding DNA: TGTGCCAGTAGTATCGGGAGGGAAGAGACCCAGTACTTC. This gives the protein CASSIGREETQYF.

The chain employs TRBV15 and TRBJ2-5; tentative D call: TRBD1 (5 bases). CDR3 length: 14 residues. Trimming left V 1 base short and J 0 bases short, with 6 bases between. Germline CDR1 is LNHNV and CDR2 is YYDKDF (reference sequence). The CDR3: CATSRGQNQETQYF. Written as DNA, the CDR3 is TGTGCCACCAGCAGAGGACAGAACCAAGAGACCCAGTACTTC.